This T cell receptor (beta chain) was profiled in a study of cytomegalovirus exposure and HLA in healthy donors. Whole-study context: A prior study identified approximately 110 million unique TCR beta sequences from some 180 million T cells. Study results and caveats: The only immune exposure information that was available was CMV serostatus. TCR beta V- and J-gene trimming was later associated with a missense DCLRE1C variant. HLA-A and HLA-B allele assignments for most subjects were reportedly predicted accurately using TCR beta sequences.

Points on this clone: The antigen remains undetermined.

PCR was performed using 60 Vbeta and 13 Jbeta primers. Method: immunoSEQ multiplex PCR; TCRdb's copy keeps in-frame clones and lacks some. Of 120,000 to 150,000 clones in the sample, 80% to 85% were seen once. Germline CDR1 is MNHEY and CDR2 is SMNVEV (reference sequence). CDR3 length: 13 amino acids. V was clipped by 8 bases and J by 4 bases; unmatched bases: 2. Material: PBMCs. The J gene is TRBJ1-5, the V gene TRBV27, with 10 bases matching TRBD1. The clonotype comes from a woman in her twenties or thirties in good health and CMV-seronegative. This CDR3 reads CASGQGGNQPQHF. The CDR3 nucleotides are TGTGCCAGCGGACAGGGGGGTAATCAGCCCCAGCATTTT.